The 6 T cell receptor beta chains given below trace back to one sample, sequenced in a study of blood T cells in healthy people across ages. PCR was performed a second time for 7 to 11 cycles using a sample-barcoded 5' primer and a J-beta primer mix. TCRdb re-derived calls from the 5' RACE reads in MiXCR, one entry per CDR3 protein. The table shows about a million distinct CDR3 sequences, with about two fifths occurring only once. The sequencing sample was made of blood. These receptors all stem from a man younger than 35 in good health.

This clonotype has only a few counts. The chain recombines TRBV7-2 with TRBJ1-1, with 9 bases identical to TRBD1. V lost 5 bases to trimming and J lost 0 bases; unmatched junction nucleotides: 4. Germline CDR1 is SGHTA and CDR2 is FQGNSA. This CDR3 region has 15 residues. The CDR3 DNA is TGTGCCAGCAGCATGACAGGGGGTATGAACACTGAAGCTTTCTTT. This codes for CASSMTGGMNTEAFF.

The J gene is TRBJ1-1, the V gene TRBV9; tentative D call: TRBD1 (6 bases). With 3 bases removed from V and 7 bases from J, the gap between germline ends came to 16 bases. CDR1 and CDR2 (germline): SGDLS, YYNGEE. This CDR3 comprises 14 residues. The CDR3 bases are TGTGCCAGCAGCGCACAGGGACGGGGCGTTGAAGCTTTCTTT. Its protein product is CASSAQGRGVEAFF.

This clonotype was counted once. The chain couples TRBV16 to TRBJ1-2; TRBD1 agrees at 7 bases. The CDR3 is 16 amino acids. Per germline, CDR1 KGHSY and CDR2 FQNENV. After removal of 0 bases from V and 6 bases from J, the junction contained 10 bases not matched to a gene. CDR3 in amino acids: CASSQSDRVLIDGYTF. CDR3 nucleotides: TGTGCCAGCAGCCAATCCGACAGGGTCTTGATTGATGGCTACACCTTC. The full variable domain, with the rest looked up from reference TRBV16 and TRBJ1-2, is GEEVAQTPKHLVRGEGQKAKLYCAPIKGHSYVFWYQQVLKNEFKFLISFQNENVFDETGMPKERFSAKCLPNSPCSLEIQATKLEDSAVYFCASSQSDRVLIDGYTFGSGTRLTVV.

The chain is built from TRBV4-1 and TRBJ2-5; tentatively, D is TRBD1 (5 bases). CDR1 and CDR2 (germline): MGHRA, YSYEKL. CDR3 length: 17 amino acids. V lost 2 bases and J 4 bases, leaving 20 bases between the germline ends. As DNA, the CDR3 is TGCGCCAGCAGCCAACGTCTTGGTAGTGGCCAGGGAGAGACCCAGTACTTC. It yields the protein CASSQRLGSGQGETQYF.

This clonotype was picked up a small number of times. The rearrangement joins TRBV10-3 to TRBJ1-1; TRBD1 might be the D (5 bases). The CDR3 loop spans 14 amino acids. Germline V CDR1 and CDR2: ENHRY, SYGVKD. Trimming shortened V by 2 bases and J by 0 bases, and 7 bases separated the two germline ends. CDR3 protein: CAISETGVNTEAFF. The CDR3 DNA is TGTGCCATCAGTGAGACAGGAGTGAACACTGAAGCTTTCTTT.

This clonotype was seen only a few times. The chain links TRBV5-1 to TRBJ1-6, with D possibly matching TRBD1 (6 bases). The V and J ends lost 4 bases and 13 bases respectively, with 12 bases between them. This CDR3 region has 12 residues. Germline V CDR1 and CDR2: SGHRS, YFSETQ. The CDR3 loop reads CASSPGTRPLHF. The CDR3 DNA sequence: TGCGCCAGCAGCCCCGGGACAAGGCCCCTCCACTTT.